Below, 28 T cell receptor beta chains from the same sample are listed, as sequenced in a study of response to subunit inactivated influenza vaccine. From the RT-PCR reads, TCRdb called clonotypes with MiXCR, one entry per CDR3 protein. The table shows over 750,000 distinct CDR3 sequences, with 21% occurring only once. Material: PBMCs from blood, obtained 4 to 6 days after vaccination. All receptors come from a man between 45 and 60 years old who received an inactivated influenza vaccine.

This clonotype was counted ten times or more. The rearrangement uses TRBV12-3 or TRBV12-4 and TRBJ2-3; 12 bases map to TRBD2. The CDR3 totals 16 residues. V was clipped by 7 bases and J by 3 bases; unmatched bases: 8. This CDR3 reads CASTKRLAGATDTQYF. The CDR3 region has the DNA TGTGCCAGCACCAAAAGACTAGCGGGGGCAACAGATACGCAGTATTTT.

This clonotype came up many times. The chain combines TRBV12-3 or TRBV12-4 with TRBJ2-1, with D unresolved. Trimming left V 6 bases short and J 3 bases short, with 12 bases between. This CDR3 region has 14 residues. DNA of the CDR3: TGTGCCAGCAGCCTGAGGACGGGCTACAATGAGCAGTTCTTC. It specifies CASSLRTGYNEQFF.

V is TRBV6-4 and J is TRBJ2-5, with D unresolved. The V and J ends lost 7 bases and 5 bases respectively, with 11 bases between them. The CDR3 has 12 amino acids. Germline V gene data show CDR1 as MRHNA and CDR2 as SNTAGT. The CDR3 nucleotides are TGTGCCAGCAACACGGAAGTGGAGACCCAGTACTTC. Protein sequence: CASNTEVETQYF.

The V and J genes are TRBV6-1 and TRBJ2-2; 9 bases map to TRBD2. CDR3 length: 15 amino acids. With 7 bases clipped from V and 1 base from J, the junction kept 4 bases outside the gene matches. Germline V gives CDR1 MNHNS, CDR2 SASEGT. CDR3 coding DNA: TGTGCCAGCATAAGCGGGAGGAAGAACACCGGGGAGCTGTTTTTT. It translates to CASISGRKNTGELFF.

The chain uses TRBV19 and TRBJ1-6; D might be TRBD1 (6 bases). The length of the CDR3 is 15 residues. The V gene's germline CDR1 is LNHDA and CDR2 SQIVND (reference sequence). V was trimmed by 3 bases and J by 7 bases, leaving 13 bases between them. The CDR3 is CASSIGSDRNSPLHF. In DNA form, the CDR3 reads TGTGCCAGTAGTATCGGTTCGGACAGAAATTCACCCCTCCACTTT.

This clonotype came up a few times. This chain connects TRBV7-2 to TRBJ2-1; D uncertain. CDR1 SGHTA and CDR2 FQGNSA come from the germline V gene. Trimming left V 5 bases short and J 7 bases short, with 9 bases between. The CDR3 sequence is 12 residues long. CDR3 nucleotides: TGTGCCAGCAGCGCGTTTGTTAATGAGCAGTTCTTC. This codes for CASSAFVNEQFF.

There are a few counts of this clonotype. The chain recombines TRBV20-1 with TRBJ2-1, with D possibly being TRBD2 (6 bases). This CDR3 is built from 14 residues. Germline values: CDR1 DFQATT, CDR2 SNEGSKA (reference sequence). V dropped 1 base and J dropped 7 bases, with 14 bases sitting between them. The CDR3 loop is CSARVPGARNEQFF. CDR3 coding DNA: TGCAGTGCTAGAGTACCGGGAGCAAGGAATGAGCAGTTCTTC.

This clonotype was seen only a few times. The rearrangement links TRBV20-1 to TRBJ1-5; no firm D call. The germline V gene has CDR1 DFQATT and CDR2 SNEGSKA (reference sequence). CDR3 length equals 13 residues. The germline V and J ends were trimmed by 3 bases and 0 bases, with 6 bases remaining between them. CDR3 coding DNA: TGCAGTGCTAGTCCGGATAGCAATCAGCCCCAGCATTTT. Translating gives CSASPDSNQPQHF.

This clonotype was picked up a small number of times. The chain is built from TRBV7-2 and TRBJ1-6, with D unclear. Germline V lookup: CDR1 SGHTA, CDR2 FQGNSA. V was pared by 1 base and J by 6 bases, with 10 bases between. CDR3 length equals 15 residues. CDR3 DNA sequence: TGTGCCAGCAGCTTAGATTGGGCGGTTAATTCACCCCTCCACTTT. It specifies CASSLDWAVNSPLHF.

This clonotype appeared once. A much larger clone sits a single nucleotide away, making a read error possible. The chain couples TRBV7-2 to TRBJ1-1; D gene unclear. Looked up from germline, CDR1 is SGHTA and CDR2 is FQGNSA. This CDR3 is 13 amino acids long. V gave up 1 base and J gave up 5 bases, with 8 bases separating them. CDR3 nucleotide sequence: TGTACCAGCAGCTTAGGTTATGGAACTGAAGCTTTCTTT. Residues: CTSSLGYGTEAFF.

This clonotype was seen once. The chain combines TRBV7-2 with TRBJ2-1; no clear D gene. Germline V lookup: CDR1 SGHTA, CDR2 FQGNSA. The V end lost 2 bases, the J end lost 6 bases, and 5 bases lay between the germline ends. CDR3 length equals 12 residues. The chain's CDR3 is CASSLMVNEQFF. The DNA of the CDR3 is TGTGCCAGCAGCTTAATGGTCAATGAGCAGTTCTTC.

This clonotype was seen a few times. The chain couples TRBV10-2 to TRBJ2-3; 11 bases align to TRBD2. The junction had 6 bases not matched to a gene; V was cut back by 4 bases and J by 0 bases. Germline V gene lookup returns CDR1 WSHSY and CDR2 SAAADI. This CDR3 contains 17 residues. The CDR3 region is CASSVLAGDTSTDTQYF. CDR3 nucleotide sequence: TGCGCCAGCAGTGTACTAGCGGGAGATACTAGCACAGATACGCAGTATTTT.

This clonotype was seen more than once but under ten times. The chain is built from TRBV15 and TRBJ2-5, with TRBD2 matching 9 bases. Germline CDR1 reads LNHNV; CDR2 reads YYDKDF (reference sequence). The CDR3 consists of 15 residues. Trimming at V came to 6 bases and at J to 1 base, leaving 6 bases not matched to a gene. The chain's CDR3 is CATRRLAAPQETQYF. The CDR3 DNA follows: TGTGCCACCAGAAGACTAGCGGCACCCCAAGAGACCCAGTACTTC.

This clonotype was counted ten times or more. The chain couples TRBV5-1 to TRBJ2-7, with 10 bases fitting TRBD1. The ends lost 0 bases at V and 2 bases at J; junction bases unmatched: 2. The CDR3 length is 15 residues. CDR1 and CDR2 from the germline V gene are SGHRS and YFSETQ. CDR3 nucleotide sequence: TGCGCCAGCAGCTTGGCGGGGACAGGGGCCTACGAGCAGTACTTC. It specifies CASSLAGTGAYEQYF.

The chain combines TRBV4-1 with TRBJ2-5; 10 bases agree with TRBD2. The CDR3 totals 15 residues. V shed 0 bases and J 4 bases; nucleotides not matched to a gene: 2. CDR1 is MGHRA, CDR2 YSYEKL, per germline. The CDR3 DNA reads TGCGCCAGCAGCCAAGATAAGCGGGGGGGAGAGACCCAGTACTTC. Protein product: CASSQDKRGGETQYF.

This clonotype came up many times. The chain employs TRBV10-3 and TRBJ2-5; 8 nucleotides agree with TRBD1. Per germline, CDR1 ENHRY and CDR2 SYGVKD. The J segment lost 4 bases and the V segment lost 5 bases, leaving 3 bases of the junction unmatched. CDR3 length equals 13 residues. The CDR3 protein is CAISYTGGETQYF. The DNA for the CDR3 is TGTGCCATCAGTTATACAGGGGGAGAGACCCAGTACTTC.

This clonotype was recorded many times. The CDR3 coding sequence is TGTGCCAGCAGCGCTGACGGGAAGAACTATGGCTACACCTTC. As protein: CASSADGKNYGYTF. The J gene is TRBJ1-2, the V gene TRBV12-3 or TRBV12-4; D not resolved. V was shortened by 6 bases and J by 2 bases, with 13 bases between the two germline ends. This CDR3 has 14 residues.

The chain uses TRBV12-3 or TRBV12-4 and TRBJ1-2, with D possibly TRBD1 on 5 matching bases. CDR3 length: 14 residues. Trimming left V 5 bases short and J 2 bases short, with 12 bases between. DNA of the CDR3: TGTGCCAGCAGTGTCAGGGTGCTAAACTATGGCTACACCTTC. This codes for CASSVRVLNYGYTF.

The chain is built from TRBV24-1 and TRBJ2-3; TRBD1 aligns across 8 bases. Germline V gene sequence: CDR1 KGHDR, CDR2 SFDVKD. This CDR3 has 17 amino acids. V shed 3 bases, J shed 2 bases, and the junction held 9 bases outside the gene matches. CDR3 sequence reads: CATSDPFRTGPTDTQYF. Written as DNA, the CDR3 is TGTGCCACCAGTGATCCGTTCAGGACAGGGCCCACAGATACGCAGTATTTT.

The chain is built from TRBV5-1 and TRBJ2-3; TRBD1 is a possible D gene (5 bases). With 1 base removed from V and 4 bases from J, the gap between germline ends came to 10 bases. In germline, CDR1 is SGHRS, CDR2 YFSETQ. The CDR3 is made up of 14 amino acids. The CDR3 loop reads CASSLSRAADTQYF. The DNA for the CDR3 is TGCGCCAGCAGCTTGAGCAGGGCGGCAGATACGCAGTATTTT.

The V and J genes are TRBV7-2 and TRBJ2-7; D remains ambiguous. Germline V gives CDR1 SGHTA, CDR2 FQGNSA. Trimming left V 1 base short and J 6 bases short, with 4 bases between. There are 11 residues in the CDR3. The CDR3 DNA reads TGTGCCAGCAGCTTAGTAGCCGAGCAGTACTTC. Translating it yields CASSLVAEQYF.

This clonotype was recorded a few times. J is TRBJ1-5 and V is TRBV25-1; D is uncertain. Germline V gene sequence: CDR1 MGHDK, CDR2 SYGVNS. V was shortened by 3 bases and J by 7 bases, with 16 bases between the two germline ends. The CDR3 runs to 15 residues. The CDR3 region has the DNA TGTGCCAGCAGTGATTCGTTTGAAGGGAACCAGCCCCAGCATTTT. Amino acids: CASSDSFEGNQPQHF. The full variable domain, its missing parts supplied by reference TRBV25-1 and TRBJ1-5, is EADIYQTPRYLVIGTGKKITLECSQTMGHDKMYWYQQDPGMELHLIHYSYGVNSTEKGDLSSESTVSRIRTEHFPLTLESARPSHTSQYLCASSDSFEGNQPQHFGDGTRLSIL.

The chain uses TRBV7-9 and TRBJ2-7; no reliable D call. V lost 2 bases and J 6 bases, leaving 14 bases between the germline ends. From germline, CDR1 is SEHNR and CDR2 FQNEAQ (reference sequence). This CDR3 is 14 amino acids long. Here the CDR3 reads CASSLRSGDGEQYF. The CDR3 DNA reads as TGTGCCAGCAGCTTAAGGTCAGGTGACGGCGAGCAGTACTTC.

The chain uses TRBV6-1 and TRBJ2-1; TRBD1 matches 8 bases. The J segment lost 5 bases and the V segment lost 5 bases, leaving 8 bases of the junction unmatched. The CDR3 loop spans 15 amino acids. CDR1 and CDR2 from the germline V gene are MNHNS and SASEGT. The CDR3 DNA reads TGTGCCAGCAGTCGTCGACAGGGGCAACACAATGAGCAGTTCTTC. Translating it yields CASSRRQGQHNEQFF.

CDR3 loop: CATRKSLSAEQYF. In DNA, the CDR3 is TGTGCCACCCGGAAAAGCCTTTCGGCCGAGCAGTACTTC. This chain links TRBV19 with TRBJ2-7; unclear D gene. The CDR3 length is 13 residues. The ends were cut back, 10 bases at V and 6 bases at J, with 19 bases in the middle. Germline CDR1 reads LNHDA; CDR2 reads SQIVND (reference sequence).

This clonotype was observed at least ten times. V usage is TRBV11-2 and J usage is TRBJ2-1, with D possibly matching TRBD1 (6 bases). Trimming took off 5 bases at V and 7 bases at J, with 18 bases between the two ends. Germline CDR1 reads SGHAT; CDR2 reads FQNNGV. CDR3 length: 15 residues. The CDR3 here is CASSEGTLGTNEQFF. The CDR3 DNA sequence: TGTGCCAGCAGCGAGGGGACACTGGGGACAAATGAGCAGTTCTTC. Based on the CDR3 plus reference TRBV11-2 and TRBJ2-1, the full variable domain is EAGVAQSPRYKIIEKRQSVAFWCNPISGHATLYWYQQILGQGPKLLIQFQNNGVVDDSQLPKDRFSAERLKGVDSTLKIQPAKLEDSAVYLCASSEGTLGTNEQFFGPGTRLTVL.

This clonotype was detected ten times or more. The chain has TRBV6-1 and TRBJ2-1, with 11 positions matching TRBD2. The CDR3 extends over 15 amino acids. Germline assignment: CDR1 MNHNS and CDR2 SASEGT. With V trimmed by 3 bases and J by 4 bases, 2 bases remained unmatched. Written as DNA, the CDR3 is TGTGCCAGCAGTGAGGGGACTAGCGGTTACAATGAGCAGTTCTTC. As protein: CASSEGTSGYNEQFF.

DNA of the CDR3: TGTGCCAGCAGTGGCAACCGGGCCGGGGGGTACAATGAGCAGTTCTTC. Its translation: CASSGNRAGGYNEQFF. The chain uses TRBV27 and TRBJ2-1; 7 bases are shared with TRBD2. The ends lost 5 bases at V and 4 bases at J; junction bases unmatched: 11. From germline, CDR1 is MNHEY and CDR2 SMNVEV (reference sequence). The CDR3 loop spans 16 amino acids.